A selection of T cell receptor beta chains follows, all from one sample in a study of blood T cell repertoires in COVID-19. Only in-frame clones appear in the TCRdb table, and some are missing; sequencing was by immunoSEQ multiplex PCR. The sample holds a few hundred thousand clones, about 85% seen once. The sequenced sample was PBMCs or T cells enriched from blood (not recorded which). These receptors all stem from a woman in her forties or fifties who had recovered from COVID-19. The CDR3 runs from the conserved cysteine through the conserved F or W. The order of the fields is clone size, J gene, V gene, CDR3 protein. Only some rows state a clone size, as once, few, many or a class for expanded clones.

NA,TRBJ2-2,TRBV7-6,CASSLTFSGRATTGELFF
NA,TRBJ2-2,TRBV5-4,CASSTRTGNTGELFF
NA,TRBJ1-4,TRBV5-4,CASSAQTSNEKLFF
NA,TRBJ2-5,TRBV5-5,CASSPAGAKTQYF
NA,TRBJ1-1,TRBV3-1/TRBV3-2,CASSFGQTNTEAFF
NA,TRBJ2-7,TRBV10-3,CAISDPGHGSGEQYF
once,TRBJ2-2,TRBV4-1,CASSLRTGELFF
NA,TRBJ1-1,TRBV28,CASSQTGRGEAFF
NA,TRBJ1-4,TRBV12-3/TRBV12-4,CASSRDEKLFF
NA,TRBJ1-6,TRBV18,CASSPAGQGRSPLHF
NA,TRBJ2-1,TRBV18,CASSPGTSGNDEQFF
NA,TRBJ1-1,TRBV29-1,CSVEEYADTEAFF
few,TRBJ1-3,TRBV3-1/TRBV3-2,CASSRLVGQGSGNTIYF
NA,TRBJ1-3,TRBV10-3,CAISGAGTGNTIYF
NA,TRBJ1-1,TRBV7-9,CASSYPYGNTEAFF
NA,TRBJ1-2,TRBV19,CASSMSGVRYGYTF
NA,TRBJ1-3,TRBV4-1,CASSKEDYTSGNTIYF
few,TRBJ2-3,TRBV24-1,CATSESTGWTDTQYF
NA,TRBJ1-5,TRBV7-8,CASSLVLGSQPQHF
NA,TRBJ2-3,TRBV11-2,CASSPKTSTDTQYF
NA,TRBJ2-5,TRBV21-1,CASSKGLRQETQYF
once,TRBJ1-2,TRBV3-1/TRBV3-2,CASSLTSGGSGYTF
NA,TRBJ1-2,TRBV6-5,CASSTQGALTYGYTF
once,TRBJ2-5,TRBV7-9,CASSLTGGSQETQYF
NA,TRBJ2-7,TRBV7-2,CASSLEGGAGDNEQYF
NA,TRBJ1-5,TRBV28,CASSFTQGNQPQHF
NA,TRBJ2-6,TRBV7-9,CASSFRGANVLTF
NA,TRBJ2-7,TRBV28,CASSTPLRDRGNEQYF
NA,TRBJ2-7,TRBV29-1,CSVVSGEGPREQYF
NA,TRBJ1-2,TRBV29-1,CSVDHLGRGYGYTF
NA,TRBJ1-1,TRBV6-5,CASSSNSGHPEAFF
NA,TRBJ1-4,TRBV28,CASGRQGALYLREKLFF
once,TRBJ2-3,TRBV7-2,CASSFPLGGTDTQYF
NA,TRBJ2-1,TRBV7-9,CASSFGQGPEQFF
NA,TRBJ2-3,TRBV24-1,CATSDWTGIADTQYF
NA,TRBJ1-1,TRBV25-1,CASSDPQGRGTEAFF
once,TRBJ1-1,TRBV29-1,CSVVVQGADTEAFF
NA,TRBJ2-7,TRBV5-1,CASSGGDGSSYEQYF
NA,TRBJ2-5,TRBV7-3,CASSLSRMETQYF
NA,TRBJ2-7,TRBV2,CASVVQGEVYEQYF
NA,TRBJ2-2,TRBV18,CASSTGLAVVGELFF
once,TRBJ2-5,TRBV18,CASSPPFGQGHGETQYF
NA,TRBJ1-2,TRBV30,CAWGTGFHGYTF
once,TRBJ2-3,TRBV4-3,CASSQALRGTTDTQYF
NA,TRBJ2-5,TRBV2,CASSEDPGLAGLETQYF
NA,TRBJ1-4,TRBV5-8,CASSVTGTGEKLFF
NA,TRBJ2-7,TRBV3-1/TRBV3-2,CASSQRSSYEQYF
NA,TRBJ2-1,TRBV29-1,CSVWAGSSYNEQFF
once,TRBJ1-5,TRBV5-1,CASSLGTDNQPQHF
NA,TRBJ1-5,TRBV2,CASSGTGGLNQPQHF
NA,TRBJ2-6,TRBV11-2,CASSLGDRTSGANVLTF